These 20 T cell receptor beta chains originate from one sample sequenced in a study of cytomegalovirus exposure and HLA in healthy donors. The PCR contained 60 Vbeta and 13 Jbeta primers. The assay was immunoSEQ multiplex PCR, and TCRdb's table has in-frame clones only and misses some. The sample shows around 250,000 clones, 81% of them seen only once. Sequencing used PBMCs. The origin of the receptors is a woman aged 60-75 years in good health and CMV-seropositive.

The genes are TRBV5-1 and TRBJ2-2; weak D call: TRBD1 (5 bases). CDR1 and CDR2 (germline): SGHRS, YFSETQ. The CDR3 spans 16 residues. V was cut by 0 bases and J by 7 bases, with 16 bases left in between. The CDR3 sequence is CASSLGAGNDGGELFF. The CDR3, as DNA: TGCGCCAGCAGCTTGGGGGCAGGGAATGACGGCGGGGAGCTGTTTTTT.

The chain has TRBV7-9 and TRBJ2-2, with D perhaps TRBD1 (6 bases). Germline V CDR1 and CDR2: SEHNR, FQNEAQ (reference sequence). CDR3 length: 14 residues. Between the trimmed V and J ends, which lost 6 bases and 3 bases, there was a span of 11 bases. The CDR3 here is CASSAQGYTGELFF. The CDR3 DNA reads TGTGCCAGCAGTGCCCAGGGGTACACCGGGGAGCTGTTTTTT.

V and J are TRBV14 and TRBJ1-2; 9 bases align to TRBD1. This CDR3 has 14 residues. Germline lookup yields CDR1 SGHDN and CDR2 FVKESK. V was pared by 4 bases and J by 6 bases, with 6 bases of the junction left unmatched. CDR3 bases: TGTGCCAGCAGCCTCGGTCGGACAGGGGATGGCTACACCTTC. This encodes CASSLGRTGDGYTF. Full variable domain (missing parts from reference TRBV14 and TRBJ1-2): EAGVTQFPSHSVIEKGQTVTLRCDPISGHDNLYWYRRVMGKEIKFLLHFVKESKQDESGMPNNRFLAERTGGTYSTLKVQPAELEDSGVYFCASSLGRTGDGYTFGSGTRLTVV.

The CDR3 DNA reads TGTGCCAGCAGGACAGGGCCCTCCTACAATGAGCAGTTCTTC. It is translated as CASRTGPSYNEQFF. J is TRBJ2-1 and V is TRBV14, with 7 bases fitting TRBD1. Germline V gene data show CDR1 as SGHDN and CDR2 as FVKESK. There are 14 residues in the CDR3. Trimming removed 6 bases from V and 0 bases from J; junction bases left unmatched: 2.

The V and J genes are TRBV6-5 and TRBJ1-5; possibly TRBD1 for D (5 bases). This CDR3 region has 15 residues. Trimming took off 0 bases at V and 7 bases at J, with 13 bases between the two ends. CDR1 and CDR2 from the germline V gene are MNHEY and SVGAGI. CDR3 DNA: TGTGCCAGCAGTTACTCCGGGCGGGGGAGCCAGCCCCAGCATTTT. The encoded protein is CASSYSGRGSQPQHF.

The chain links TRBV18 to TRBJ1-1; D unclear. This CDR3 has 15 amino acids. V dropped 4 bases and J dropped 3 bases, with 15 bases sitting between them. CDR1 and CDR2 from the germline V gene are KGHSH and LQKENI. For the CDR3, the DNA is TGTGCCAGCTCACAGTTGAGCGGCGGAGACACTGAAGCTTTCTTT. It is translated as CASSQLSGGDTEAFF.

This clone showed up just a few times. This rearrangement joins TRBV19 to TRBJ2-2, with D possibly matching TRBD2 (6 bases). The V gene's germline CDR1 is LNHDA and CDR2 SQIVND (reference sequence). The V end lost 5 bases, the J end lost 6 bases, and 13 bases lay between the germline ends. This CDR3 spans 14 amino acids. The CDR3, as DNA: TGTGCCAGTAGTCCCGGGGTAGCGGCCGGGGAGCTGTTTTTT. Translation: CASSPGVAAGELFF.

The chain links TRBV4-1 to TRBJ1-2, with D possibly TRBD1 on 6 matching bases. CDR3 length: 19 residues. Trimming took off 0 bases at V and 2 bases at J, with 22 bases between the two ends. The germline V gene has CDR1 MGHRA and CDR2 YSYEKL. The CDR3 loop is CASSQDLNGVPGHNYGYTF. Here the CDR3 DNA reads TGCGCCAGCAGCCAAGACTTAAACGGTGTTCCGGGACACAACTATGGCTACACCTTC.

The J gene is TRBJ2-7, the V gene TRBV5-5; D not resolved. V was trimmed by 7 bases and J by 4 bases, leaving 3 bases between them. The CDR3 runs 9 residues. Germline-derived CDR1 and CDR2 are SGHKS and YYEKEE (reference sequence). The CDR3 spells CASLYEQYF. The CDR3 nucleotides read TGTGCCAGCCTATACGAGCAGTACTTC. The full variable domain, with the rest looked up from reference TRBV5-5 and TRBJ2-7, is DAGVTQSPTHLIKTRGQQVTLRCSPISGHKSVSWYQQVLGQGPQFIFQYYEKEERGRGNFPDRFSARQFPNYSSELNVNALLLGDSALYLCASLYEQYFGPGTRLTVT.

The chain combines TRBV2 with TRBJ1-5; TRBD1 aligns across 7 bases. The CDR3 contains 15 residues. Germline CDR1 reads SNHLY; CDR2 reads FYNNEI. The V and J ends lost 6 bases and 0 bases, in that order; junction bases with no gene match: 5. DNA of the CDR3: TGTGCCAGCAGGGGGACAGACCTTAGCAATCAGCCCCAGCATTTT. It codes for CASRGTDLSNQPQHF.

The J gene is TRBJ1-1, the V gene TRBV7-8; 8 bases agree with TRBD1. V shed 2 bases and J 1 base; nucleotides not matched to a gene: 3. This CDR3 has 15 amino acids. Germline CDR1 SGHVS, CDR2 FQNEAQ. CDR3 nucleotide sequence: TGTGCCAGCAGCTTACTCACAGGGGGGAACACTGAAGCTTTCTTT. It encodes CASSLLTGGNTEAFF.

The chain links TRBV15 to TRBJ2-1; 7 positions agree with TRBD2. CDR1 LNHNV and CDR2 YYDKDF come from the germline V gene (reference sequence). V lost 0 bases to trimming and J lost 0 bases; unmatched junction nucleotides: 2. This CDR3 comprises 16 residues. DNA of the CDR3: TGTGCCACCAGCAGAGATTTAGCGGGCTCCTACAATGAGCAGTTCTTC. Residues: CATSRDLAGSYNEQFF.

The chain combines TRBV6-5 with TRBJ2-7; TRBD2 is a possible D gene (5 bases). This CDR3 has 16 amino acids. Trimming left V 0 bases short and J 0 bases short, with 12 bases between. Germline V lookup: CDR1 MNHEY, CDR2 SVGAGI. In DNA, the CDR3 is TGTGCCAGCAGTTACTCGGAAAGCGGAGCCTCCTACGAGCAGTACTTC. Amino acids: CASSYSESGASYEQYF.

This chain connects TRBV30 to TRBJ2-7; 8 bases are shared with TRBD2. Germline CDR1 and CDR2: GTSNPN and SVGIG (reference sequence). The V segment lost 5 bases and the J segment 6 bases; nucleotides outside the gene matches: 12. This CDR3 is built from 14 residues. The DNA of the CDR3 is TGTGCCTGGGGACAGACGGGAGGGCCGGGCGAGCAGTACTTC. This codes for CAWGQTGGPGEQYF.

The CDR3 DNA reads TGTGCCAGCAGAGATCCGGTCAGGGGGCCTGAAAAACTGTTTTTT. It is translated as CASRDPVRGPEKLFF. The chain couples TRBV28 to TRBJ1-4; 8 bases agree with TRBD1. The CDR3 is 15 residues long. Germline CDR1 reads MDHEN; CDR2 reads SYDVKM. V lost 6 bases, J lost 7 bases, and 10 bases stayed unmatched.

The chain's CDR3 is CASSPRDRSNYGYTF. CDR3 in DNA: TGTGCCAGCAGCCCCCGGGACAGAAGTAACTATGGCTACACCTTC. This sequence joins TRBV9 and TRBJ1-2; 7 bases line up with TRBD1. The CDR3 has 15 residues. Trimming cost V 4 bases and J 1 base; bases outside gene matches: 7. The germline gives CDR1 SGDLS, CDR2 YYNGEE.

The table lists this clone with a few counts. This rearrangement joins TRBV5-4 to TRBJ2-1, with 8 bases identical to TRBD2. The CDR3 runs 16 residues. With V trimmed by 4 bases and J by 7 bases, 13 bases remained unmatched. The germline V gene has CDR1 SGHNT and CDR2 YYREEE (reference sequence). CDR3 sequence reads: CASSKSGGRMLNEQFF. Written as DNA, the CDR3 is TGTGCCAGCAGCAAGAGCGGGGGCCGAATGCTGAATGAGCAGTTCTTC. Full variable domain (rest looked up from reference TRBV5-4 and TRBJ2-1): ETGVTQSPTHLIKTRGQQVTLRCSSQSGHNTVSWYQQALGQGPQFIFQYYREEENGRGNFPPRFSGLQFPNYSSELNVNALELDDSALYLCASSKSGGRMLNEQFFGPGTRLTVL.

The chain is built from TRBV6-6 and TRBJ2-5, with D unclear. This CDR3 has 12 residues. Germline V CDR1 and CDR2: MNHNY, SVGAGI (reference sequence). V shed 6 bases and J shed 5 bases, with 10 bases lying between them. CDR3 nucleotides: TGTGCCAGCAGCCCCACCCGGGAGACCCAGTACTTC. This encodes CASSPTRETQYF.

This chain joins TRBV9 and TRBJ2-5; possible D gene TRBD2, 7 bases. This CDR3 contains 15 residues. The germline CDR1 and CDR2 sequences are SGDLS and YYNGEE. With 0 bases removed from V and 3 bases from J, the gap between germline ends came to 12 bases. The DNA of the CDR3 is TGTGCCAGCAGCGTAGGGAGCGGGACAAAAGAGACCCAGTACTTC. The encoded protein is CASSVGSGTKETQYF. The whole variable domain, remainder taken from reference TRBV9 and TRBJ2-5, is DSGVTQTPKHLITATGQRVTLRCSPRSGDLSVYWYQQSLDQGLQFLIQYYNGEERAKGNILERFSAQQFPDLHSELNLSSLELGDSALYFCASSVGSGTKETQYFGPGTRLLVL.

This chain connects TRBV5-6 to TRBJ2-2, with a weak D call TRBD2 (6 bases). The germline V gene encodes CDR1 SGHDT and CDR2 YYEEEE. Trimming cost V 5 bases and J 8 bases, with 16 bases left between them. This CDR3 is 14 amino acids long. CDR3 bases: TGTGCCAGCAGTCGGGACTTTGAGTTTGGGGAGCTGTTTTTT. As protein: CASSRDFEFGELFF.